Included here is one T cell receptor beta chain sequence, with context. The specificity of this receptor is unknown. No base-level quality is on record; no much larger clone is a single base apart. This specimen's treatment or condition label, interpreted: preoperative locoregional IRX-2 cytokine immunotherapy. The samples were obtained from a phase Ib study that tested preoperative, locoregional IRX-2 cytokine immunotherapy designed to prime immune responses. Donors were patients with early-stage breast cancer who received IRX-2 before surgery. These data are taken from a study of preoperative IRX-2 immunotherapy in early breast cancer (dated 2019 in TCRdb). Taken from the germline V gene, the CDR1 and CDR2 loops are SGHRS and YFSETQ. V loses 0 bases of germline sequence and J loses 5 bases, and the interval between the two ends is 11 bases. The CDR3 covers 14 residues, taking in both the cysteine and the phenylalanine. Only the CDR3 DNA stays, 42 bases, in frame from base 1.

Library prep was done by the immunoSEQ multiplex PCR assay. Entries here come from immuneACCESS through TCRdb and include only in-frame sequences with V and J called. Some clones fail to appear in such tables; in the studies checked, an unresolved V gene covers under half of the shortfall, and the cause of the remainder is unknown. The sample profile shows roughly 29,000 clones; around 87% of them were found once. Approximately 9.9% of the sample comes from the top ten. The sample was gathered from a patient treated with IRX-2 immunotherapy. The chain joins TRBV5-1 to TRBJ2-5; the D gene is perhaps TRBD1 or TRBD2, each of them matching over 6 bases. This receptor was identified in a human donor with breast cancer. The DNA reads TGCGCCAGCAGCTTGGGGGGGGCCCGGGAGACCCAGTACTTC. Translation gives CASSLGGARETQYF.